Below, one T cell receptor (beta chain) is given with its context. These data originate in a study of T-cell reconstitution after alpha-beta-depleted transplantation in children. V was trimmed by 0 bases and J by 7 bases, leaving 7 bases between them. The CDR3 consists of 11 residues. CDR1 and CDR2 from the germline V gene are DFQATT and SNEGSKA (reference sequence). Unique molecular identifiers were incorporated during preparation of the TCRbeta library. TCRdb independently ran MiXCR on the PCR reads; one entry per CDR3 protein. The sample includes about 98,000 distinct CDR3 sequences, about 25% seen only once; the top ten take about a fifth.

Material: PBMCs, obtained before TCRalphabeta/CD19-depleted stem cell transplant. The source of this sequence is a boy aged 2-9 years with acute lymphoblastic leukemia, due to receive a stem cell transplant. The V and J genes are TRBV20-1 and TRBJ2-7, with D uncertain. CDR3 protein: CSAREFGEQYF. In DNA, the CDR3 is TGCAGTGCTAGAGAATTCGGGGAGCAGTACTTC.